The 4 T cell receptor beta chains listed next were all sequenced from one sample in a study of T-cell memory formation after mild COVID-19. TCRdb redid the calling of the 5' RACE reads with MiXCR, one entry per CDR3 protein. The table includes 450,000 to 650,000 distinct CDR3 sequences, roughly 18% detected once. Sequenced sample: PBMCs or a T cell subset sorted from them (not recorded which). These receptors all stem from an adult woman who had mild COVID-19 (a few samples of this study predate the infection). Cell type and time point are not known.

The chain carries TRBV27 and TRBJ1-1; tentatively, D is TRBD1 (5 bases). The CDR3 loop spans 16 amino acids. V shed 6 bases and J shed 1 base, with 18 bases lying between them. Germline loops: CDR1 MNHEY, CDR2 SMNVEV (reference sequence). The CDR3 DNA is TGTGCCAGCAGCACCCTATGGCAGGGTGGGAACACTGAAGCTTTCTTT. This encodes CASSTLWQGGNTEAFF.

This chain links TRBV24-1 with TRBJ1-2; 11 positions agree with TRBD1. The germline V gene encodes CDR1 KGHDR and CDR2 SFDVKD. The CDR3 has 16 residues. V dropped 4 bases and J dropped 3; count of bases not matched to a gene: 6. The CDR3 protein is CATSDSGDRGDYGYTF. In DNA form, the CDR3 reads TGTGCCACCAGTGACTCGGGGGACAGGGGGGACTATGGCTACACCTTC.

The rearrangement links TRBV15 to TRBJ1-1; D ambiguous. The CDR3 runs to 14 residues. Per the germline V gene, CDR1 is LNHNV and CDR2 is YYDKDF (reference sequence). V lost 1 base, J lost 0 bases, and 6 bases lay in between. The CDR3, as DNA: TGTGCCACCAGCAGAGCCGGATTGAACACTGAAGCTTTCTTT. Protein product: CATSRAGLNTEAFF.

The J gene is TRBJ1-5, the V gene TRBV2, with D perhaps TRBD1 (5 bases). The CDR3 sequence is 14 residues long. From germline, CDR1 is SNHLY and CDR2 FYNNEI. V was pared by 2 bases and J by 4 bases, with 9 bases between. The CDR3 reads CASSESGPNQPQHF. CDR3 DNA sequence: TGTGCCAGCAGTGAATCAGGGCCAAATCAGCCCCAGCATTTT.